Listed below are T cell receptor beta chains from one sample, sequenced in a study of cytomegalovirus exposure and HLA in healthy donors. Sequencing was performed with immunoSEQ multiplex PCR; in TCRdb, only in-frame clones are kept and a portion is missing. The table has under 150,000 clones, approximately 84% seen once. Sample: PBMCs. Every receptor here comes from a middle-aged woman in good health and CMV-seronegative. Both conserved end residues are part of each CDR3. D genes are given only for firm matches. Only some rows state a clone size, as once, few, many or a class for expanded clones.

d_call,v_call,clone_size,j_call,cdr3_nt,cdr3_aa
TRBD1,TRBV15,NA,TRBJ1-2,TGTGCCACCAGCAGAGATGCCCAGGACAGGGCTGGCTACACCTTC,CATSRDAQDRAGYTF
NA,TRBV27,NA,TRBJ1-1,TGTGCCAGCAGTTTTGGACAGAACACTGAAGCTTTCTTT,CASSFGQNTEAFF
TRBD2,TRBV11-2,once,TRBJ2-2,TGTGCCAGCAGCGTGGGACTAGCGGGGGTGGGCGGGGAGCTGTTTTTT,CASSVGLAGVGGELFF
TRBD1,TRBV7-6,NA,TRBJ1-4,TGTGCCAGCAGCTTAGTACCAGGGGGTAATGAAAAACTGTTTTTT,CASSLVPGGNEKLFF
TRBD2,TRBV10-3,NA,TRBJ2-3,TGTGCCATCAGTGTGCTAGCGGGTGGGGGCACAGATACGCAGTATTTT,CAISVLAGGGTDTQYF
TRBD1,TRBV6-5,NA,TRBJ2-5,TGTGCCAGCAGAATACAGGGGGCGGAGACCCAGTACTTC,CASRIQGAETQYF
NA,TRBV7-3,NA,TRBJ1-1,TGTGCCAGCAGCTTAACTAGCGGGGACACTGAAGCTTTCTTT,CASSLTSGDTEAFF
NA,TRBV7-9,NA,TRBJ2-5,TGTGCCAGCAGCTTAGCGACAGGTTTAGAAGAGACCCAGTACTTC,CASSLATGLEETQYF
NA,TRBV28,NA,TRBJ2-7,TGTGCCAGCAGTTTCCTGCGGGCGGGGGCTGGGGAGCAGTACTTC,CASSFLRAGAGEQYF
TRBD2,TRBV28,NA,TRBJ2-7,TGTGCCAGCAGTTTATATGGGACTAGCGGCTCCTACGAGCAGTACTTC,CASSLYGTSGSYEQYF
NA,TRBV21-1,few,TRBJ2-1,TGTGCCAGCAGCAAAGAAAGGCGGATCAATGAGCAGTTCTTC,CASSKERRINEQFF
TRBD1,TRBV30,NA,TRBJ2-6,TGTGCCTGGAGTGGCCGGGACAGGGTCTCTGGGGCCAACGTCCTGACTTTC,CAWSGRDRVSGANVLTF
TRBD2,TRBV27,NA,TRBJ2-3,TGTGCCAGCAGTTTAGGAGCTAGCGGGCTGGGCCGCGCAGATACGCAGTATTTT,CASSLGASGLGRADTQYF
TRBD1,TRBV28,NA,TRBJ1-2,TGTGCCAGCAGCAACAGGGGGCTCCCCGTCTATGGCTACACCTTC,CASSNRGLPVYGYTF
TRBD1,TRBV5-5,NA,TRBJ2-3,TGTGCCAGCAGGATTACCCGGGACAGCCTCACAGATACGCAGTATTTT,CASRITRDSLTDTQYF
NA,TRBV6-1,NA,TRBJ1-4,TGTGCCAGCATCGCGTCACCCACAACTAATGAAAAACTGTTTTTT,CASIASPTTNEKLFF
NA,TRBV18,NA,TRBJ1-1,TGTGCCAGCTCACCCCTACAGGGCCGATCGGGATACGCTGAAGCTTTCTTT,CASSPLQGRSGYAEAFF
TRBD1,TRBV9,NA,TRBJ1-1,TGTGCCAGCAGCGTAGCTACTTCAGGGGGTGAAGCTTTCTTT,CASSVATSGGEAFF
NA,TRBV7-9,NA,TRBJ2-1,TGTGCCAGCAGCCGGGTGGGGGACGTAGCGGCCTTCAATGAGCAGTTCTTC,CASSRVGDVAAFNEQFF
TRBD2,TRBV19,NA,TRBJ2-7,TGTGCCAGTAGTGGACTAGCGGTTGTGGGGTCCTACGAGCAGTACTTC,CASSGLAVVGSYEQYF
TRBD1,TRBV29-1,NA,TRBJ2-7,TGCAGCGTTGCAGGGACAGCCACAATATACGAGCAGTACTTC,CSVAGTATIYEQYF
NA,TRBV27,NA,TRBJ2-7,TGTGCCAGCAGTTTAGCAGGGGCGGTTTACGAGCAGTACTTC,CASSLAGAVYEQYF